These 11 T cell receptor beta chains share one sample of origin, sequenced in a study of T-cell memory formation after mild COVID-19. TCRdb used MiXCR to reprocess the 5' RACE reads, holding one entry per CDR3 protein. The repertoire holds 300,000 to 350,000 distinct CDR3 sequences, with approximately 13% as singletons. The material sequenced was PBMCs or a T cell subset sorted from them (not recorded which). Source of these receptors: a man between 18 and 35 years old who had mild COVID-19 (a few samples of this study predate the infection). Cell type and time point are not known.

The chain combines TRBV7-6 with TRBJ2-5; D unresolved. The length of the CDR3 is 14 residues. The ends were cut back, 3 bases at V and 4 bases at J, with 12 bases in the middle. CDR1 is SGHVS, CDR2 FNYEAQ, per germline. This chain's CDR3 is CASSFSSWVETQYF. CDR3 in DNA: TGTGCCAGCAGCTTTTCTTCCTGGGTAGAGACCCAGTACTTC.

This clonotype was detected ten times or more. This chain connects TRBV4-3 to TRBJ2-4, with a weak D call TRBD2 (6 bases). V lost 0 bases and J 3 bases, leaving 9 bases between the germline ends. CDR1 and CDR2 (germline): LGHNA, YSLEER. The CDR3 covers 15 residues. CDR3 loop: CASSQDQGGKNIQYF. CDR3 coding DNA: TGCGCCAGCAGCCAAGATCAGGGAGGCAAAAACATTCAGTACTTC.

This clonotype was recorded at least ten times. The rearrangement uses TRBV6-5 and TRBJ2-3, with D tentatively TRBD1 or TRBD2 (5 bases each). CDR1 is MNHEY and CDR2 is SVGAGI in the germline V gene. This CDR3 has 16 amino acids. The V end lost 4 bases, the J end lost 5 bases, and 19 bases lay between the germline ends. Written as DNA, the CDR3 is TGTGCCAGCAGTTCCGTCATGGGGACGGACCAAGATACGCAGTATTTT. Translating gives CASSSVMGTDQDTQYF.

This clonotype was counted between two and nine times. The CDR3 nucleotides read TGCGCCAGCAGCTTGTTAGGACAGGCCAATCAGCCCCAGCATTTT. It specifies CASSLLGQANQPQHF. The chain joins TRBV5-1 to TRBJ1-5, with 7 bases fitting TRBD1. Germline values: CDR1 SGHRS, CDR2 YFSETQ. The CDR3 runs to 15 residues. Unmatched junction bases numbered 4, after V lost 1 base and J lost 3 bases.

This clonotype has only one observation. The CDR3 nucleotides read TGCAGTGCTAGGTACCTGGGGAGCTGGGCAACGGAGCTGTTTTTT. Encoded protein: CSARYLGSWATELFF. V is TRBV20-1 and J is TRBJ2-2; possible D gene TRBD2, 5 bases. This CDR3 has 15 residues. V was pared by 3 bases and J by 10 bases, with 21 bases between. Looked up from germline, CDR1 is DFQATT and CDR2 is SNEGSKA (reference sequence).

The J gene is TRBJ2-2, the V gene TRBV28; a weak D match, TRBD1 (6 bases). Trimming pared 6 bases from V and 5 bases from J, leaving 13 bases between. The CDR3 has 14 residues. Germline-derived CDR1 and CDR2 are MDHEN and SYDVKM. CDR3 bases: TGTGCCAGCAGCCCAGGGGCCCGAACCGGGGAGCTGTTTTTT. This gives the protein CASSPGARTGELFF.

The chain carries TRBV27 and TRBJ2-7; no clear D gene. CDR1 and CDR2 (germline): MNHEY, SMNVEV (reference sequence). The CDR3 is 13 amino acids. Trimming left V 3 bases short and J 6 bases short, with 12 bases between. The CDR3 DNA is TGTGCCAGCAGTTTGAGAAGTACGGCCGAGCAGTACTTC. Protein sequence: CASSLRSTAEQYF.

This clonotype appeared a few times. The V call is TRBV28, the J call TRBJ2-7; no reliable D call. V lost 3 bases to trimming and J lost 7 bases, with 10 bases between them. Per the germline V gene, CDR1 is MDHEN and CDR2 is SYDVKM. The CDR3 length is 12 residues. The CDR3 spells CASSLSLGEQYV. The CDR3 nucleotides are TGTGCCAGCAGTTTGAGTTTGGGGGAGCAGTACGTC.

This clonotype has just a few counts. V usage is TRBV5-1 and J usage is TRBJ2-3, with D perhaps given as TRBD1 or TRBD2 (5 bases each). This CDR3 comprises 14 residues. V lost 7 bases and J 3 bases, leaving 15 bases between the germline ends. Looked up from germline, CDR1 is SGHRS and CDR2 is YFSETQ. The CDR3 region has the DNA TGCGCCAGCGCCGTCGGGGACCCGACAGATACGCAGTATTTT. Translation gives CASAVGDPTDTQYF.

This clonotype was counted a few times. CDR3 residues: CSVSIRVSGRGTQYF. CDR3 sequence (DNA): TGCAGCGTCAGCATCCGGGTCTCGGGCCGGGGGACCCAGTACTTC. The chain carries TRBV29-1 and TRBJ2-5, with D tentatively TRBD2 (5 bases). The CDR3 is 15 amino acids. Germline loops: CDR1 SQVTM, CDR2 ANQGSEA. V was shortened by 6 bases and J by 7 bases, with 24 bases between the two germline ends.

This clonotype was detected ten times or more. V usage is TRBV6-2 or TRBV6-3 and J usage is TRBJ2-3, with D perhaps matching TRBD1 (5 bases). Germline assignment: CDR1 MNHEY and CDR2 SVGEGT. The CDR3 loop spans 15 amino acids. The V and J ends lost 4 bases and 2 bases respectively, with 13 bases between them. CDR3 sequence reads: CASSLSRTYTDTQYF. The CDR3 DNA is TGTGCCAGCAGTTTGAGCCGGACATACACAGATACGCAGTATTTT.